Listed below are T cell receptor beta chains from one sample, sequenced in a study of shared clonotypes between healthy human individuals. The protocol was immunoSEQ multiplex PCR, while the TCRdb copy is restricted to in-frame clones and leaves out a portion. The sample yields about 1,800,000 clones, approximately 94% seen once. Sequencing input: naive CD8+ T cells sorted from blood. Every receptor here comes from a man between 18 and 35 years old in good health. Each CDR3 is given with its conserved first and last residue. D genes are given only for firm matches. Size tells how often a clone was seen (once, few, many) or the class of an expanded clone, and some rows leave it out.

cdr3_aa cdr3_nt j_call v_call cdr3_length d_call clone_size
CASSLWGGNEQFF TGTGCCAGCAGCCTCTGGGGGGGCAATGAGCAGTTCTTC TRBJ2-1 TRBV5-6 13 TRBD2 .
CASSDLDRNTEAFF TGTGCCAGTAGTGACCTCGACAGGAACACTGAAGCTTTCTTT TRBJ1-1 TRBV19 14 . .
CASSLVVGTGTTEQGTEAFF TGTGCCAGCAGCTTAGTGGTAGGGACCGGGACCACGGAACAGGGCACTGAAGCTTTCTTT TRBJ1-1 TRBV7-8 20 . once
CASSLGLTGEQFF TGTGCCAGCAGCTTAGGCCTGACGGGTGAGCAGTTCTTC TRBJ2-1 TRBV7-9 13 . .
CASSLAGAYEQYF TGTGCCAGCAGTTTAGCGGGAGCTTACGAGCAGTACTTC TRBJ2-7 TRBV27 13 TRBD2 .
CASSQDWGEFNYGYTF TGTGCCAGCAGCCAAGATTGGGGTGAATTTAACTATGGCTACACCTTC TRBJ1-2 TRBV4-2 16 . .
CASSHLNTEAFF TGCGCCAGCAGCCATCTGAACACTGAAGCTTTCTTT TRBJ1-1 TRBV4-1 12 . few
CASSLEGVELFF TGCGCCAGCAGCTTGGAAGGGGTCGAGCTGTTTTTT TRBJ2-2 TRBV5-1 12 . .
CASSSGTIGELFF TGTGCCAGCAGCAGCGGGACTATCGGGGAGCTGTTTTTT TRBJ2-2 TRBV11-2 13 TRBD2 .
CASSPNTNTGELFF TGTGCCAGCAGCCCCAACACGAACACCGGGGAGCTGTTTTTT TRBJ2-2 TRBV14 14 . .
CASSLGLAGKEQYF TGTGCCAGCAGTCTGGGTCTAGCGGGCAAAGAGCAGTACTTC TRBJ2-7 TRBV27 14 TRBD2 .
CAIRWGADEQYF TGTGCCATCAGGTGGGGGGCGGACGAGCAGTACTTC TRBJ2-7 TRBV10-3 12 . few
CASSEGVAWGTDTQYF TGTGCCAGCAGTGAAGGGGTAGCTTGGGGCACAGATACGCAGTATTTT TRBJ2-3 TRBV6-1 16 . .
CASSLRSTYNEQFF TGTGCCAGCAGCTTACGTTCGACGTACAATGAGCAGTTCTTC TRBJ2-1 TRBV13 14 . .
CASSLAGALGIQYF TGTGCCAGCTCACTGGCCGGAGCGTTGGGCATTCAGTACTTC TRBJ2-4 TRBV18 14 . .
CASSYRGMDTEAFF TGTGCCAGCAGTTACAGGGGGATGGACACTGAAGCTTTCTTT TRBJ1-1 TRBV6-5 14 . .
CASSLNPNYGYTF TGTGCCAGCAGTTTAAACCCTAACTATGGCTACACCTTC TRBJ1-2 TRBV28 13 . .
CASSYSNAGNEQFF TGTGCCAGCAGTTACTCGAACGCGGGAAATGAGCAGTTCTTC TRBJ2-1 TRBV6-6 14 . .
CASSQDGGGIGEKLFF TGCGCCAGCAGCCAAGACGGGGGAGGGATTGGTGAAAAACTGTTTTTT TRBJ1-4 TRBV4-3 16 . .
CASSHQGDSGYTF TGCGCCAGCAGCCACCAGGGGGACTCTGGCTACACCTTC TRBJ1-2 TRBV4-1 13 TRBD1 .
CASSLGTFSYEQYF TGTGCCAGCAGCTTAGGGACTTTCTCCTACGAGCAGTACTTC TRBJ2-7 TRBV13 14 . .
CASSFMGVTDTQYF TGTGCCAGCAGCTTCATGGGGGTCACAGATACGCAGTATTTT TRBJ2-3 TRBV5-6 14 . .
CASSYGQGALAGELFF TGCGCCAGCAGCTACGGACAGGGGGCGCTAGCCGGGGAGCTGTTTTTT TRBJ2-2 TRBV5-1 16 TRBD1 .
CASSHIGGGTGGYTF TGTGCCAGCAGCCATATCGGGGGGGGTACTGGTGGCTACACCTTC TRBJ1-2 TRBV27 15 . .
CASSLAMKTQYF TGCGCCAGCAGCTTGGCCATGAAGACCCAGTACTTC TRBJ2-5 TRBV5-1 12 . .
CASSRITGNYNEQFF TGTGCCAGCAGCCGCATTACCGGGAACTACAATGAGCAGTTCTTC TRBJ2-1 TRBV14 15 . .
CASSLVSWDRGRIGANVLTF TGTGCCAGCAGCTTGGTGAGTTGGGACAGGGGGCGAATAGGGGCCAACGTCCTGACTTTC TRBJ2-6 TRBV5-4 20 TRBD1 .
CASMRTTSTDTQYF TGTGCCAGCATGAGGACTACGAGCACAGATACGCAGTATTTT TRBJ2-3 TRBV27 14 . .
CSVLGTGNSYEQYF TGCAGCGTTCTGGGGACAGGGAACTCCTACGAGCAGTACTTC TRBJ2-7 TRBV29-1 14 TRBD1 .